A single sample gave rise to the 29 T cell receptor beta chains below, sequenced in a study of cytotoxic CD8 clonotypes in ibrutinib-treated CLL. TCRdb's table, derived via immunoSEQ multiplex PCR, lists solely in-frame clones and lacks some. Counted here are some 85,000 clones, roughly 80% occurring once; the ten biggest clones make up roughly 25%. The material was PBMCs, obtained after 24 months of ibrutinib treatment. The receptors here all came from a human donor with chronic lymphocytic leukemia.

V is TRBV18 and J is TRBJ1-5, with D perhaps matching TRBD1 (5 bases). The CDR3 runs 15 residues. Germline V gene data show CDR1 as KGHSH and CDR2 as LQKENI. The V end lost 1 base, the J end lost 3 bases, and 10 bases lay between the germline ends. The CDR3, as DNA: TGTGCCAGCTCACCACTCGGACAACACAATCAGCCCCAGCATTTT. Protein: CASSPLGQHNQPQHF.

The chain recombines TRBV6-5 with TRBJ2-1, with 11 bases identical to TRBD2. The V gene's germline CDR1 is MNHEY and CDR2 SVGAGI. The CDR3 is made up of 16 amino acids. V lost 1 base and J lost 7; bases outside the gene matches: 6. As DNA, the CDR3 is TGTGCCAGCAGTTACTACGGGACTAGCGGTCCTAATGAGCAGTTCTTC. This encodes CASSYYGTSGPNEQFF.

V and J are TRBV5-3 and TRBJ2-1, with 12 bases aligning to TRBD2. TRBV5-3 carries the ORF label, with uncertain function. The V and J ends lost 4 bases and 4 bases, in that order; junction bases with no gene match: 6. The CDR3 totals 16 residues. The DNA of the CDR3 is TGTGCCAGAAGCGTCGGGCTAGCGGGAGGGTACAATGAGCAGTTCTTC. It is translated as CARSVGLAGGYNEQFF.

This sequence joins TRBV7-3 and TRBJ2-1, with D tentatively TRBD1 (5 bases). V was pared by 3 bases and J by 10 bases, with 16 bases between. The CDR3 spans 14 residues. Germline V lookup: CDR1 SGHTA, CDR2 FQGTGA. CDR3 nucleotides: TGTGCCAGCAGCTTGTATCCAGGGATAAACGAGCAGTTCTTC. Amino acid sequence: CASSLYPGINEQFF.

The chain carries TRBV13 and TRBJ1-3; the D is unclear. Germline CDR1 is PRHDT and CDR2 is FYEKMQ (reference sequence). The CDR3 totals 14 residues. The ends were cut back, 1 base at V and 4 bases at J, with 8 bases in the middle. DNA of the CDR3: TGTGCCAGCAGCTTAGAAGGGATCGGAAACACCATATATTTT. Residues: CASSLEGIGNTIYF.

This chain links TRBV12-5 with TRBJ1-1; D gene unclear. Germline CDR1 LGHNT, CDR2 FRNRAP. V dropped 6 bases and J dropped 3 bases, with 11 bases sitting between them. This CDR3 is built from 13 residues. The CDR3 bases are TGTGCTAGTGGGACCCCACCTTACACTGAAGCTTTCTTT. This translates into CASGTPPYTEAFF.

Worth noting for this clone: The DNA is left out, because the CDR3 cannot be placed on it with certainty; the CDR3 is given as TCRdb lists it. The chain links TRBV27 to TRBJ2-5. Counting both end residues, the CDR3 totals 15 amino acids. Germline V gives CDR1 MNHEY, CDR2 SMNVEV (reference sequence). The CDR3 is CASSSSLQLQETQYF.

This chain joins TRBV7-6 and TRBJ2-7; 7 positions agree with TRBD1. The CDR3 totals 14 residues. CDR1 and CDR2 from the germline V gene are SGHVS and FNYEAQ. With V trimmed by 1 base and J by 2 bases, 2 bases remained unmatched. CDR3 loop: CASSLDGQAYEQYF. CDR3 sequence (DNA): TGTGCCAGCAGCTTAGATGGACAGGCCTACGAGCAGTACTTC.

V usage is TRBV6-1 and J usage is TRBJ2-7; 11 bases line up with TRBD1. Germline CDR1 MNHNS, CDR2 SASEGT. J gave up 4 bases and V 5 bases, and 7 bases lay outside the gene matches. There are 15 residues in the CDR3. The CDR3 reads CASSPGQGVVYEQYF. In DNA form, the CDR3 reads TGTGCCAGCAGTCCGGGACAGGGGGTTGTTTACGAGCAGTACTTC.

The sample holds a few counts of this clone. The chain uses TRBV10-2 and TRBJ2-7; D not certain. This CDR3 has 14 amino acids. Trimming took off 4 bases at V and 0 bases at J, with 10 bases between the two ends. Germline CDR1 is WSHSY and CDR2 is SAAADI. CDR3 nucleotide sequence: TGCGCCAGCAGTGTCCGGGTAGACTCCTACGAGCAGTACTTC. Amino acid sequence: CASSVRVDSYEQYF.

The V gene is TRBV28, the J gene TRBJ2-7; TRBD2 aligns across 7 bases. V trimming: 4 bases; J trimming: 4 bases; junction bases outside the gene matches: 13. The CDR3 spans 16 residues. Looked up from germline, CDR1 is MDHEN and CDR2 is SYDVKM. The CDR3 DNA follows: TGTGCCAGCAGTTCCGCCGGCGGGGGATCGGGTTACGAGCAGTACTTC. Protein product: CASSSAGGGSGYEQYF. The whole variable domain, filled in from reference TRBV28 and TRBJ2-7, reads DVKVTQSSRYLVKRTGEKVFLECVQDMDHENMFWYRQDPGLGLRLIYFSYDVKMKEKGDIPEGYSVSREKKERFSLILESASTNQTSMYLCASSSAGGGSGYEQYFGPGTRLTVT.

The CDR3 sequence is CASSSYTSGRMNTEAFF. CDR3 in DNA: TGTGCCAGCAGTTCCTACACCTCGGGACGGATGAACACTGAAGCTTTCTTT. V gene TRBV28 combines with J gene TRBJ1-1; D possibly corresponds to TRBD1 (5 bases). Germline V lookup: CDR1 MDHEN, CDR2 SYDVKM. V was trimmed by 4 bases and J by 0 bases, leaving 18 bases between them. The CDR3 consists of 17 residues.

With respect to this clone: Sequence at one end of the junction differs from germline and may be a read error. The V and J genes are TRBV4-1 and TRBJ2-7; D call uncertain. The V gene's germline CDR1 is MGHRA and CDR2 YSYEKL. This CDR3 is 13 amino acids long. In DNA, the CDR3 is TGTGCCAGCAGTCCCTCAAGCTCCTACGAGCAGTACTTC. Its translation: CASSPSSSYEQYF.

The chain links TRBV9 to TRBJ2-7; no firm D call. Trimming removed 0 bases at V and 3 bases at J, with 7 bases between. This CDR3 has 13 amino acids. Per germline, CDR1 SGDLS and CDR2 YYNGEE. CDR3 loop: CASSVARDYEQYF. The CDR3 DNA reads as TGTGCCAGCAGCGTAGCTAGAGACTACGAGCAGTACTTC.

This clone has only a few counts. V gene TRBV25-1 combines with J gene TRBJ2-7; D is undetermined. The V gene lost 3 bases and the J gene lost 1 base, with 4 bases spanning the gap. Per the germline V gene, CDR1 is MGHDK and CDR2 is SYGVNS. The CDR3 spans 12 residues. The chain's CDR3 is CASSEGSYEQYF. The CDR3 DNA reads TGTGCCAGCAGTGAGGGTTCCTACGAGCAGTACTTC.

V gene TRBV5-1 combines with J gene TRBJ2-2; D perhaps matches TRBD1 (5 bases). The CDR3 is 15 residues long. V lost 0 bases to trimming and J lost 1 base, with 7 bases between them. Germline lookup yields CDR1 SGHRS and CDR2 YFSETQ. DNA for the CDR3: TGCGCCAGCAGCTTGGGCGACAGGAACACCGGGGAGCTGTTTTTT. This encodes CASSLGDRNTGELFF.

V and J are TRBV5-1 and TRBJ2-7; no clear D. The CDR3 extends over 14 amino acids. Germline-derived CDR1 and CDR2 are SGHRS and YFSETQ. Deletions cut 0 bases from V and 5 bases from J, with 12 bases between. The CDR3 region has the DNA TGCGCCAGCAGCTTGGGCCGGATAGAGGACGAGCAGTACTTC. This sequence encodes CASSLGRIEDEQYF.

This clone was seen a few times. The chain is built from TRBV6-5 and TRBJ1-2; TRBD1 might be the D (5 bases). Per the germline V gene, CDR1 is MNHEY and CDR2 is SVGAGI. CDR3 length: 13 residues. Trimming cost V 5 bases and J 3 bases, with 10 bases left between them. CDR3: CASSKGTDYGYTF. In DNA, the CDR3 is TGTGCCAGCAGTAAGGGGACCGACTATGGCTACACCTTC.

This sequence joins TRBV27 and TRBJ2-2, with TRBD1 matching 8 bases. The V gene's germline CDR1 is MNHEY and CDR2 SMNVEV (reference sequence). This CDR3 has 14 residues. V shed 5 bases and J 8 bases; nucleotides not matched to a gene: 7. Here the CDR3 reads CASSVVTGAGELFF. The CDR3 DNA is TGTGCCAGCAGTGTTGTGACAGGGGCGGGGGAGCTGTTTTTT.

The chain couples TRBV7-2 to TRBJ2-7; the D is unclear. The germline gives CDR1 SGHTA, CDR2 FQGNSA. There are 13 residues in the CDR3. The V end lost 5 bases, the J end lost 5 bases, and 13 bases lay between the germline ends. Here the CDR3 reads CASSLPSKNEQYF. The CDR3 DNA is TGTGCCAGCAGCCTCCCATCGAAGAACGAGCAGTACTTC.

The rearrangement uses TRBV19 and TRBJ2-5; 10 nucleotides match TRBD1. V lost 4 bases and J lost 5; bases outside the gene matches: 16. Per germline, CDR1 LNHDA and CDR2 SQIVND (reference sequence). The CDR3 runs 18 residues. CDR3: CASSTQRTGGYAGETQYF. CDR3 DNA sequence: TGTGCCAGTAGTACCCAACGGACAGGGGGATACGCCGGGGAGACCCAGTACTTC.

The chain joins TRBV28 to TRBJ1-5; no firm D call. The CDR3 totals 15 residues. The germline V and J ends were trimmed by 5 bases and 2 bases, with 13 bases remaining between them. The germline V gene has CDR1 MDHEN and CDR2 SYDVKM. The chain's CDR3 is CASSPGPVGNQPQHF. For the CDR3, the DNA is TGTGCCAGCAGTCCTGGCCCGGTCGGCAATCAGCCCCAGCATTTT.

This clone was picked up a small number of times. In DNA, the CDR3 is TGTGCCAGTAGGGACTCGCGTTGGGGCAATGAGCAGTTCTTC. Translating it yields CASRDSRWGNEQFF. This chain connects TRBV19 to TRBJ2-1; possibly TRBD2 for D (5 bases). Per germline, CDR1 LNHDA and CDR2 SQIVND (reference sequence). The CDR3 totals 14 residues. V dropped 6 bases and J dropped 6 bases, with 15 bases sitting between them. Filled out from reference TRBV19 and TRBJ2-1, the complete variable domain reads DGGITQSPKYLFRKEGQNVTLSCEQNLNHDAMYWYRQDPGQGLRLIYYSQIVNDFQKGDIAEGYSVSREKKESFPLTVTSAQKNPTAFYLCASRDSRWGNEQFFGPGTRLTVL.

The CDR3 protein is CASSAGTGTPDTQYF. CDR3 sequence (DNA): TGTGCCAGCAGTGCAGGGACAGGGACGCCAGATACGCAGTATTTT. The rearrangement links TRBV28 to TRBJ2-3, with TRBD1 identical over 9 bases. J lost 4 bases, V lost 5 bases, and 7 bases had no gene match. The CDR3 has 15 amino acids. Germline values: CDR1 MDHEN, CDR2 SYDVKM.

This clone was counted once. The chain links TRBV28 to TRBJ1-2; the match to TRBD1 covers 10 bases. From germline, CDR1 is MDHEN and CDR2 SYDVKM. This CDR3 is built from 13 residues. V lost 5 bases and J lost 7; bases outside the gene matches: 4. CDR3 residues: CASSQTGGSGYTF. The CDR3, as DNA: TGTGCCAGCAGTCAGACAGGGGGCAGTGGCTACACCTTC.

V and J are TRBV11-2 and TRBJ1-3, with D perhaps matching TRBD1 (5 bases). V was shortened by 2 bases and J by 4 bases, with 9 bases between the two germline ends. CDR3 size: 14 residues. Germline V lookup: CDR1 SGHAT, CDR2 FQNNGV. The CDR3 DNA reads TGTGCCAGCAGCTTATCGGGGCAAGGAAACACCATATATTTT. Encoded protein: CASSLSGQGNTIYF.

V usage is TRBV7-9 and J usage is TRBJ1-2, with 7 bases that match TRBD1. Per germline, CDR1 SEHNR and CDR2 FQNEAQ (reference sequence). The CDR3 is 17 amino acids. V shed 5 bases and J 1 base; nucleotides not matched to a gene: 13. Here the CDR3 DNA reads TGTGCCAGCAGCCAAGTTTCGACAGGGACTTTTAACTATGGCTACACCTTC. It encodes CASSQVSTGTFNYGYTF. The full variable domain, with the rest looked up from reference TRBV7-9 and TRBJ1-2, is DTGVSQNPRHKITKRGQNVTFRCDPISEHNRLYWYRQTLGQGPEFLTYFQNEAQLEKSRLLSDRFSAERPKGSFSTLEIQRTEQGDSAMYLCASSQVSTGTFNYGYTFGSGTRLTVV.

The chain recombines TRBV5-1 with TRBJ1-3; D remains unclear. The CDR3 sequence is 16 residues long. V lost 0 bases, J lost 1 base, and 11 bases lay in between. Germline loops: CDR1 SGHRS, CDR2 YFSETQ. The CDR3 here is CASSLGTTESGNTIYF. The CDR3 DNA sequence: TGCGCCAGCAGCTTGGGAACAACAGAGTCTGGAAACACCATATATTTT.

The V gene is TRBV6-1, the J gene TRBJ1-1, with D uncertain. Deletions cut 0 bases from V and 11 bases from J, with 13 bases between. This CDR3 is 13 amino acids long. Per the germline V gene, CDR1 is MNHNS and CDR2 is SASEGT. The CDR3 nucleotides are TGTGCCAGCAGTGAAGCAACCCCGAAGAAGGCTTTCTTT. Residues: CASSEATPKKAFF.